The 24 T cell receptor beta chains presented below share a single source sample, sequenced in a study of cytomegalovirus exposure and HLA in healthy donors. With 60 Vbeta and 13 Jbeta primers, the PCR was carried out. The assay was immunoSEQ multiplex PCR, and TCRdb's table has in-frame clones only and misses some. The repertoire holds around 98,000 clones, with roughly two thirds as singletons. Sequenced sample: PBMCs. The receptors stem from a female donor in good health and CMV-seronegative.

This clone occurred once. The chain carries TRBV5-1 and TRBJ2-7, with TRBD1 matching over 9 bases. The CDR3 has 15 residues. The trim removed 0 bases at V and 3 bases at J, leaving 4 bases unmatched. In germline, CDR1 is SGHRS, CDR2 YFSETQ. For the CDR3, the DNA is TGCGCCAGCAGCTTGGAGGGACAGGGAATCTACGAGCAGTACTTC. Its protein product is CASSLEGQGIYEQYF.

V and J are TRBV5-1 and TRBJ1-3; D is undetermined. The V gene's germline CDR1 is SGHRS and CDR2 YFSETQ. There are 16 residues in the CDR3. Trimming took 0 bases from V and 0 from J, leaving 10 bases between them. CDR3 coding DNA: TGCGCCAGCAGCTTGGAAGCGGGCGGCTCTGGAAACACCATATATTTT. Its translation: CASSLEAGGSGNTIYF. The full variable domain, in which reference TRBV5-1 and TRBJ1-3 provide the parts outside the CDR3, is KAGVTQTPRYLIKTRGQQVTLSCSPISGHRSVSWYQQTPGQGLQFLFEYFSETQRNKGNFPGRFSGRQFSNSRSEMNVSTLELGDSALYLCASSLEAGGSGNTIYFGEGSWLTVV.

This clone has more than one count but fewer than ten. The chain couples TRBV5-6 to TRBJ2-5; the D is unclear. The V end lost 0 bases, the J end lost 2 bases, and 5 bases lay between the germline ends. This CDR3 has 13 amino acids. The V gene's germline CDR1 is SGHDT and CDR2 YYEEEE. The DNA of the CDR3 is TGTGCCAGCAGCTTGGTCAGACAAGAGACCCAGTACTTC. It encodes CASSLVRQETQYF.

V is TRBV30 and J is TRBJ1-3, with 7 bases matching TRBD1. The V and J ends lost 1 base and 8 bases, in that order; junction bases with no gene match: 5. Germline CDR1 reads GTSNPN; CDR2 reads SVGIG (reference sequence). The CDR3 consists of 13 residues. The CDR3 here is CAWSARQGYTIYF. CDR3 DNA sequence: TGTGCCTGGAGTGCCCGACAGGGTTACACCATATATTTT.

The V and J genes are TRBV6-6 and TRBJ2-1; 9 bases are a match to TRBD1. Germline assignment: CDR1 MNHNY and CDR2 SVGAGI (reference sequence). Trimming at V came to 7 bases and at J to 4 bases, leaving 8 bases not matched to a gene. CDR3 size: 15 residues. The CDR3 DNA is TGTGCCAGCACCCTGGGACAGGGCTTTTACAATGAGCAGTTCTTC. Protein: CASTLGQGFYNEQFF.

The gene calls are TRBV27 and TRBJ2-1; 8 bases agree with TRBD2. The CDR3 runs 16 residues. After removal of 5 bases from V and 6 bases from J, the junction contained 12 bases not matched to a gene. In germline, CDR1 is MNHEY, CDR2 SMNVEV (reference sequence). Here the CDR3 DNA reads TGTGCCAGCAGTCCAAGGGGTAGCGGGACGATCAATGAGCAGTTCTTC. Its translation is CASSPRGSGTINEQFF.

V is TRBV9 and J is TRBJ2-3, with 11 bases that match TRBD1. V lost 3 bases and J lost 5; bases outside the gene matches: 2. Germline assignment: CDR1 SGDLS and CDR2 YYNGEE. The CDR3 loop spans 14 amino acids. The CDR3 DNA follows: TGTGCCAGCAGCGGGGACAGGGGGGTAGATACGCAGTATTTT. Its protein is CASSGDRGVDTQYF. The complete variable domain, with remaining parts taken from reference TRBV9 and TRBJ2-3, reads DSGVTQTPKHLITATGQRVTLRCSPRSGDLSVYWYQQSLDQGLQFLIQYYNGEERAKGNILERFSAQQFPDLHSELNLSSLELGDSALYFCASSGDRGVDTQYFGPGTRLTVL.

This rearrangement joins TRBV18 to TRBJ1-1; D gene unclear. Germline V lookup: CDR1 KGHSH, CDR2 LQKENI. V shed 2 bases and J shed 0 bases, with 7 bases lying between them. The CDR3 runs to 14 residues. The CDR3 DNA follows: TGTGCCAGCTCACCAGGGCAGCTGAACACTGAAGCTTTCTTT. Its translation: CASSPGQLNTEAFF. Supplemented by reference TRBV18 and TRBJ1-1, the full variable domain reads NAGVMQNPRHLVRRRGQEARLRCSPMKGHSHVYWYRQLPEEGLKFMVYLQKENIIDESGMPKERFSAEFPKEGPSILRIQQVVRGDSAAYFCASSPGQLNTEAFFGQGTRLTVV.

The V gene is TRBV2, the J gene TRBJ2-5, with 10 positions matching TRBD2. The CDR3 contains 15 residues. Germline CDR1 is SNHLY and CDR2 is FYNNEI. V was pared by 4 bases and J by 3 bases, with 5 bases of the junction left unmatched. The CDR3 sequence is CASSVGLAAKETQYF. DNA of the CDR3: TGTGCCAGCAGTGTTGGACTAGCGGCAAAAGAGACCCAGTACTTC.

This clone turned up a few times. This chain connects TRBV6-5 to TRBJ2-5, with 11 nucleotides matching TRBD2. CDR1 is MNHEY and CDR2 is SVGAGI in the germline V gene. V lost 6 bases to trimming and J lost 0 bases; unmatched junction nucleotides: 3. The CDR3 covers 15 residues. CDR3 in amino acids: CASRTSGEYQETQYF. CDR3 nucleotide sequence: TGTGCCAGCAGGACTAGCGGGGAGTACCAAGAGACCCAGTACTTC.

This clone occurred a few times. This rearrangement joins TRBV4-1 to TRBJ1-1; TRBD1 matches at 8 bases. CDR1 is MGHRA and CDR2 is YSYEKL in the germline V gene. The CDR3 covers 14 residues. J gave up 10 bases and V 0 bases, and 7 bases lay outside the gene matches. The CDR3 here is CASSQDDRGLTAFF. In nucleotides, the CDR3 is TGCGCCAGCAGCCAAGATGACAGGGGATTGACAGCTTTCTTT.

The CDR3: CASSQDRTGPYGYTF. The CDR3 DNA reads as TGCGCCAGCAGCCAAGATAGGACAGGGCCCTATGGCTACACCTTC. This chain joins TRBV4-1 and TRBJ1-2; 8 nucleotides match TRBD1. The CDR3 runs to 15 residues. With V trimmed by 0 bases and J by 4 bases, 4 bases remained unmatched. Looked up from germline, CDR1 is MGHRA and CDR2 is YSYEKL.

This clone was detected only once. CDR3 amino acids: CATSRDRGQRVEAFF. CDR3 bases: TGTGCCACCAGCAGAGATCGGGGACAGAGGGTTGAAGCTTTCTTT. The chain uses TRBV15 and TRBJ1-1; 7 nucleotides line up with TRBD1. Germline V gene data show CDR1 as LNHNV and CDR2 as YYDKDF (reference sequence). The CDR3 runs to 15 residues. The J segment lost 7 bases and the V segment lost 0 bases, leaving 8 bases of the junction unmatched. Together with reference TRBV15 and TRBJ1-1, the CDR3 gives the full variable domain: DAMVIQNPRYQVTQFGKPVTLSCSQTLNHNVMYWYQQKSSQAPKLLFHYYDKDFNNEADTPDNFQSRRPNTSFCFLDIRSPGLGDTAMYLCATSRDRGQRVEAFFGQGTRLTVV.

The chain couples TRBV28 to TRBJ1-1, with unresolved D. There are 11 residues in the CDR3. Germline values: CDR1 MDHEN, CDR2 SYDVKM. V shed 5 bases and J shed 11 bases, with 12 bases lying between them. The chain's CDR3 is CASSGPPEAFF. CDR3 in DNA: TGTGCCAGCAGTGGGCCCCCCGAGGCTTTCTTT.

The rearrangement links TRBV5-5 to TRBJ2-3; D might be TRBD1 (6 bases). The CDR3 is made up of 13 amino acids. Trimming removed 3 bases at V and 4 bases at J, with 9 bases between. CDR1 is SGHKS, CDR2 YYEKEE, per germline (reference sequence). CDR3 protein: CASSYPGADTQYF. In DNA form, the CDR3 reads TGTGCCAGCAGCTATCCAGGGGCAGATACGCAGTATTTT.

The chain uses TRBV4-1 and TRBJ2-5; 7 bases fit TRBD2. The CDR3 extends over 13 amino acids. CDR1 is MGHRA and CDR2 is YSYEKL in the germline V gene. Trimming at V came to 8 bases and at J to 5 bases, leaving 8 bases not matched to a gene. This CDR3 is CASAKAGVETQYF. The CDR3 coding sequence is TGCGCCAGCGCCAAGGCGGGGGTTGAGACCCAGTACTTC.

The chain uses TRBV7-9 and TRBJ1-3; D unresolved. The CDR3 contains 15 residues. V was pared by 2 bases and J by 4 bases, with 12 bases between. Germline V gives CDR1 SEHNR, CDR2 FQNEAQ (reference sequence). As DNA, the CDR3 is TGTGCCAGCAGCTTATACCGCGAGCACGGAAACACCATATATTTT. This encodes CASSLYREHGNTIYF.

V is TRBV15 and J is TRBJ2-3; 7 bases fit TRBD2. V shed 1 base, J shed 1 base, and the junction held 2 bases outside the gene matches. From germline, CDR1 is LNHNV and CDR2 YYDKDF (reference sequence). The CDR3 covers 15 residues. The CDR3 reads CATSRGRERTDTQYF. The CDR3 region has the DNA TGTGCCACCAGCAGAGGGCGGGAGCGCACAGATACGCAGTATTTT.

The chain has TRBV10-3 and TRBJ2-5; 11 positions agree with TRBD2. Germline V gene sequence: CDR1 ENHRY, CDR2 SYGVKD. Trimming took 2 bases from V and 5 from J; bases not matched to a gene: 7. The CDR3 extends over 16 amino acids. The CDR3 nucleotides are TGTGCCATCAGTGAGAGGAGGTCTAGCGGGAGGGAGACCCAGTACTTC. Translated: CAISERRSSGRETQYF.

Concerning this clone: A read error may produce the germline difference seen at one junction end. The rearrangement uses TRBV7-9 and TRBJ2-7, with TRBD2 identical over 10 bases. This CDR3 spans 13 amino acids. Germline CDR1 is SEHNR and CDR2 is FQNEAQ (reference sequence). The CDR3 sequence: CSSSLLAGYEQYF. CDR3 nucleotides: TGTTCCAGCAGCTTACTAGCGGGGTACGAGCAGTACTTC.

The chain employs TRBV18 and TRBJ2-2, with a weak D call TRBD1 (5 bases). The CDR3 consists of 16 residues. Germline V lookup: CDR1 KGHSH, CDR2 LQKENI. The V end was cut by 1 base, the J end by 0 bases, with 9 bases between. CDR3 sequence reads: CASSPRQLSNTGELFF. CDR3 nucleotides: TGTGCCAGCTCACCACGACAGCTTTCGAACACCGGGGAGCTGTTTTTT.

This rearrangement joins TRBV5-1 to TRBJ2-5; 11 bases line up with TRBD2. CDR1 is SGHRS, CDR2 YFSETQ, per germline. The CDR3 loop spans 17 amino acids. J lost 5 bases, V lost 4 bases, and 13 bases had no gene match. For the CDR3, the DNA is TGCGCCAGCAGCATTTTAGCGGGAGGGCCTATATTGGAGACCCAGTACTTC. This sequence encodes CASSILAGGPILETQYF.

The V call is TRBV6-5, the J call TRBJ2-2, with D possibly being TRBD2 (6 bases). This CDR3 has 13 amino acids. Germline V gene data show CDR1 as MNHEY and CDR2 as SVGAGI. V was shortened by 6 bases and J by 4 bases, with 9 bases between the two germline ends. The CDR3 spells CASRTSRTGELFF. The DNA for the CDR3 is TGTGCCAGCAGAACTAGCCGCACCGGGGAGCTGTTTTTT.

This sequence joins TRBV5-1 and TRBJ1-1, with D tentatively TRBD1 (5 bases). The CDR3 has 13 residues. CDR1 is SGHRS, CDR2 YFSETQ, per germline. V was trimmed by 6 bases and J by 1 base, leaving 10 bases between them. CDR3 loop: CASKSGGNTEAFF. CDR3 in DNA: TGCGCCAGCAAAAGCGGGGGGAACACTGAAGCTTTCTTT.